Listed here are 11 T cell receptor beta chains from one sample, sequenced in a study of a mutant IDH1 vaccine in newly diagnosed glioma. Described time point: week 35, safety follow-up. What each vaccine dose contained was 300 ug of mutant IDH1 20-mer peptide, accompanied by topical imiquimod. Produced via immunoSEQ multiplex PCR; TCRdb's table is partial and in-frame only. The sample lists about 54,000 clones, 80% to 85% occurring once. Their target antigens are unknown. This material consisted of PBMCs, taken from a glioma patient whose treatment included an IDH1 peptide vaccine. The receptor source for this set is a woman under 30 with glioma.

The chain recombines TRBV4-1 with TRBJ2-1, with 9 bases identical to TRBD2. V shed 2 bases, J shed 7 bases, and the junction held 12 bases outside the gene matches. The CDR3 is made up of 17 amino acids. Germline values: CDR1 MGHRA, CDR2 YSYEKL. CDR3 loop: CASSQTLSGRMLNEQFF. The CDR3 region has the DNA TGCGCCAGCAGCCAAACCCTCAGCGGGAGGATGTTAAATGAGCAGTTCTTC.

The V and J genes are TRBV5-1 and TRBJ2-7; TRBD2 agrees at 7 bases. Germline values: CDR1 SGHRS, CDR2 YFSETQ. With 0 bases clipped from V and 2 bases from J, the junction kept 14 bases outside the gene matches. The CDR3 runs to 18 residues. The CDR3 bases are TGCGCCAGCAGCTTGGCACTTCTTGCTGGACTAGGTACCTACGAGCAGTACTTC. It encodes CASSLALLAGLGTYEQYF.

This clone was observed a single time. The chain carries TRBV4-2 and TRBJ1-3, with 7 bases identical to TRBD1. V lost 1 base, J lost 6 bases, and 6 bases stayed unmatched. CDR3 length: 15 residues. Germline loops: CDR1 LGHNA, CDR2 YNFKEQ. Here the CDR3 reads CASSQVDRAENTIYF. The CDR3 coding sequence is TGTGCCAGCAGCCAAGTAGACAGGGCTGAAAACACCATATATTTT.

This sequence joins TRBV5-5 and TRBJ1-1, with a weak D call TRBD1 (5 bases). Germline assignment: CDR1 SGHKS and CDR2 YYEKEE (reference sequence). V shed 4 bases and J shed 0 bases, with 16 bases lying between them. This CDR3 contains 16 residues. CDR3 in DNA: TGTGCCAGCAGCCCCGGGACCCAATACATGAACACTGAAGCTTTCTTT. It specifies CASSPGTQYMNTEAFF.

The V gene is TRBV7-2, the J gene TRBJ1-3; weak D call: TRBD1 (5 bases). V lost 2 bases to trimming and J lost 0 bases, with 11 bases between them. Germline CDR1 is SGHTA and CDR2 is FQGNSA. This CDR3 spans 16 amino acids. The CDR3 DNA sequence: TGTGCCAGCAGCTTAAAGGGGACGAGCTCTGGAAACACCATATATTTT. This sequence encodes CASSLKGTSSGNTIYF.

The genes are TRBV14 and TRBJ2-1; D is perhaps TRBD1 (6 bases). The CDR3 length is 13 residues. The V end was cut by 4 bases, the J end by 4 bases, with 8 bases between. The germline V gene has CDR1 SGHDN and CDR2 FVKESK. CDR3 amino acids: CASSRGQYNEQFF. The DNA for the CDR3 is TGTGCCAGCAGCCGAGGACAGTACAATGAGCAGTTCTTC.

This clone has only one observation. The chain links TRBV2 to TRBJ1-5; tentatively, D is TRBD1 (6 bases). Germline V CDR1 and CDR2: SNHLY, FYNNEI. This CDR3 has 16 amino acids. V was shortened by 7 bases and J by 1 base, with 17 bases between the two germline ends. CDR3 nucleotides: TGTGCCAGCAACCTTTTAGGGACATCAAGCAATCAGCCCCAGCATTTT. It translates to CASNLLGTSSNQPQHF.

This chain links TRBV19 with TRBJ1-5; no clear D. Germline V gene lookup returns CDR1 LNHDA and CDR2 SQIVND (reference sequence). The CDR3 consists of 14 residues. The V gene lost 6 bases and the J gene lost 1 base, with 10 bases spanning the gap. The CDR3 region has the DNA TGTGCCAGTAGGACCCCGGGGAGCAATCAGCCCCAGCATTTT. This gives the protein CASRTPGSNQPQHF.

A single count supports this clone. This rearrangement joins TRBV5-1 to TRBJ2-5; 14 bases align to TRBD2. J lost 4 bases, V lost 4 bases, and 12 bases had no gene match. The CDR3 runs 18 residues. Germline-derived CDR1 and CDR2 are SGHRS and YFSETQ. CDR3: CASSVRLAGGQAVETQYF. The CDR3 DNA sequence: TGCGCCAGCAGCGTTAGACTAGCGGGAGGGCAGGCGGTAGAGACCCAGTACTTC.

J is TRBJ1-5 and V is TRBV7-2; D unclear. Trimming removed 5 bases at V and 5 bases at J, with 13 bases between. This CDR3 spans 14 amino acids. Germline V gene sequence: CDR1 SGHTA, CDR2 FQGNSA. CDR3 bases: TGTGCCAGCAGCGGACCCGGGTTGGATCAGCCCCAGCATTTT. Amino acid sequence: CASSGPGLDQPQHF.

The chain carries TRBV4-2 and TRBJ1-2, with 10 bases aligning to TRBD1. Losses at the gene ends were 3 bases for V and 2 bases for J; bases not matched to a gene: 3. CDR3 length: 15 amino acids. From germline, CDR1 is LGHNA and CDR2 YNFKEQ. The CDR3 region is CASSQTGGANYGYTF. DNA of the CDR3: TGTGCCAGCAGCCAGACAGGGGGCGCCAACTATGGCTACACCTTC.